These T cell receptor beta chains were read from a single sample in a study of shared clonotypes between healthy human individuals. Produced via immunoSEQ multiplex PCR; TCRdb's table is partial and in-frame only. The repertoire holds some 95,000 clones, 67% seen once, with less than 55% in the top ten. Sequencing was performed on memory CD8+ T cells sorted from blood. The source is a man aged 25-40 years in good health. Both conserved end residues are part of each CDR3. A D gene is named only where the DNA matches it firmly. Clone size is stated in some rows and not others, as once, few, many or a class when expanded.

j_gene,v_gene,abundance,d_gene,CDR3aa,CDR3nt
TRBJ2-7,TRBV2,few,-,CASSKGHEQYF,TGTGCCAGCAGTAAAGGCCACGAGCAGTACTTC
TRBJ2-5,TRBV19,-,-,CASSILGIQETQYF,TGTGCCAGTAGTATTTTAGGCATCCAAGAGACCCAGTACTTC
TRBJ2-7,TRBV6-1,many,-,CASSQEGTGAVGQYF,TGTGCCAGCAGTCAAGAAGGGACGGGAGCGGTCGGGCAGTACTTC
TRBJ2-1,TRBV7-9,few,-,CASSHRDFYNEQFF,TGTGCCAGCAGCCACCGGGACTTTTACAATGAGCAGTTCTTC
TRBJ2-2,TRBV11-3,few,-,CASSLDLASDYTGELFF,TGTGCCAGCAGCTTAGATCTAGCCTCGGATTACACCGGGGAGCTGTTTTTT
TRBJ1-1,TRBV25-1,-,-,CASSDPQGNTEAFF,TGTGCCAGCAGCGACCCGCAGGGGAACACTGAAGCTTTCTTT
TRBJ2-2,TRBV7-9,few,TRBD1,CASSLMGTGVAGELFF,TGTGCCAGCAGCTTAATGGGGACAGGGGTCGCCGGGGAGCTGTTTTTT
TRBJ2-2,TRBV30,few,-,CAWGRTGELFF,TGTGCCTGGGGACGCACCGGGGAGCTGTTTTTT
TRBJ2-1,TRBV6-5,-,-,CASSYGIGTPNEQFF,TGTGCCAGCAGTTACGGCATCGGGACTCCCAATGAGCAGTTCTTC
TRBJ2-5,TRBV7-9,-,-,CASSLDLTEKQETQYF,TGTGCCAGCAGCTTAGATCTCACAGAGAAGCAAGAGACCCAGTACTTC
TRBJ2-2,TRBV5-1,-,-,CASSVRWAGELFF,TGCGCCAGCAGCGTGAGGTGGGCCGGGGAGCTGTTTTTT
TRBJ1-1,TRBV7-2,-,TRBD1,CASSSRTGTGVTEAFF,TGTGCCAGCAGCTCCCGAACCGGGACAGGGGTGACTGAAGCTTTCTTT
TRBJ2-1,TRBV19,many,-,CASSLTDASKGLYNEQFF,TGTGCCAGTAGCTTAACCGACGCCTCGAAAGGTCTTTACAATGAGCAGTTCTTC
TRBJ2-7,TRBV4-3,-,-,CASSLSGLSYEQYF,TGCGCCAGCAGCCTCTCCGGACTCTCCTACGAGCAGTACTTC
TRBJ1-3,TRBV25-1,few,TRBD1,CASSESPQGSGNTIYF,TGTGCCAGCAGTGAAAGCCCACAGGGGTCAGGAAACACCATATATTTT
TRBJ1-1,TRBV6-6,-,TRBD1,CASSYSFGQGLAFF,TGTGCCAGCAGTTACTCTTTCGGACAGGGTTTAGCTTTCTTT
TRBJ1-1,TRBV7-2,-,-,CASSLGDTYTEAFF,TGTGCCAGCAGCTTAGGGGACACTTACACTGAAGCTTTCTTT
TRBJ2-3,TRBV28,once,-,CASTVGHNTDTQYF,TGTGCCAGCACCGTGGGACACAACACAGATACGCAGTATTTT
TRBJ2-1,TRBV7-9,-,TRBD2,CASSFKGLANYNEQFF,TGTGCCAGCAGCTTTAAGGGACTAGCGAATTACAATGAGCAGTTCTTC
TRBJ1-2,TRBV5-1,few,TRBD1,CASRESGTEFYGYTF,TGCGCCAGCAGGGAATCCGGGACAGAGTTCTATGGCTACACCTTC
TRBJ1-1,TRBV5-6,-,TRBD1,CASSTGGLNTEAFF,TGTGCCAGCAGCACAGGGGGTTTGAACACTGAAGCTTTCTTT
TRBJ2-5,TRBV28,-,TRBD1,CASRPPGTGWETQYF,TGTGCCAGCAGACCCCCCGGGACAGGGTGGGAGACCCAGTACTTC
TRBJ1-1,TRBV2,-,TRBD1,CASRTGQGYRNTEAFF,TGTGCCAGCAGGACTGGACAGGGATATCGGAACACTGAAGCTTTCTTT
TRBJ2-7,TRBV10-2,once,-,CATDAGASYEQYF,TGCGCCACGGACGCAGGGGCCTCCTACGAGCAGTACTTC
TRBJ2-5,TRBV28,-,TRBD2,CASSLSGGASAWTQYF,TGTGCCAGCAGTTTGTCGGGGGGTGCTAGTGCTTGGACCCAGTACTTC
TRBJ2-7,TRBV5-5,few,-,CASSVEGASYEQYF,TGTGCCAGCAGCGTGGAGGGGGCGTCCTACGAGCAGTACTTC
TRBJ2-7,TRBV7-2,-,-,CASSLDRVGPYEQYF,TGTGCCAGCAGCTTAGACAGGGTGGGCCCCTACGAGCAGTACTTC
TRBJ2-2,TRBV19,-,TRBD2,CASSYGLAGVAELFF,TGTGCCAGTAGTTATGGATTAGCGGGGGTGGCGGAGCTGTTTTTT
TRBJ2-5,TRBV10-3,-,-,CAIGDGVRETQYF,TGTGCCATCGGAGATGGTGTTCGAGAGACCCAGTACTTC
TRBJ2-5,TRBV5-1,-,-,CASSFTDGVETQYF,TGCGCCAGCAGCTTTACCGACGGGGTAGAGACCCAGTACTTC
TRBJ1-4,TRBV18,-,-,CASSPSSTTNEKLFF,TGTGCCAGCTCACCCTCGTCGACAACTAATGAAAAACTGTTTTTT
TRBJ2-6,TRBV4-2,-,-,CASSQDPLSGANVLTF,TGTGCCAGCAGCCAAGACCCCCTCTCTGGGGCCAACGTCCTGACTTTC
TRBJ2-7,TRBV11-2,once,TRBD2,CASSLGLAVYEQYF,TGTGCCAGCAGCTTAGGACTAGCGGTATACGAGCAGTACTTC
TRBJ2-3,TRBV6-1,few,TRBD2,CASSEGLAGADTQYF,TGTGCCAGCAGTGAGGGACTAGCGGGAGCAGATACGCAGTATTTT
TRBJ1-1,TRBV6-5,-,TRBD1,CASSWGTGNTEAFF,TGTGCCAGCAGCTGGGGGACAGGGAACACTGAAGCTTTCTTT
TRBJ2-1,TRBV2,few,TRBD2,CASSRPEGGPYNEQFF,TGTGCCAGCAGTCGTCCGGAGGGAGGGCCCTACAATGAGCAGTTCTTC
TRBJ2-7,TRBV25-1,few,TRBD1,CASSSTGGSDEQYF,TGTGCCAGCAGTTCAACAGGGGGCTCCGACGAGCAGTACTTC
TRBJ1-2,TRBV5-5,-,-,CASSPDNNYGYTF,TGTGCCAGCAGCCCGGACAATAACTATGGCTACACCTTC
TRBJ2-1,TRBV27,-,TRBD1,CASSSGTGSHLGYNEQFF,TGTGCCAGCAGTTCCGGGACAGGGTCGCACCTCGGGTACAATGAGCAGTTCTTC
TRBJ2-2,TRBV7-3,-,-,CASSPGDGTGELFF,TGTGCCAGCAGCCCGGGTGATGGAACCGGGGAGCTGTTTTTT
TRBJ2-1,TRBV2,-,TRBD2,CASSSAGTSSSEQFF,TGTGCCAGCAGTAGCGCCGGGACTAGCTCAAGTGAGCAGTTCTTC
TRBJ1-5,TRBV6-1,-,-,CASSEWTAYSNQPQHF,TGTGCCAGCAGTGAATGGACAGCTTATAGCAATCAGCCCCAGCATTTT
TRBJ2-7,TRBV30,-,-,CAWQEGYEQYF,TGTGCCTGGCAGGAGGGCTACGAGCAGTACTTC
TRBJ2-3,TRBV7-7,-,-,CASSLDRTSTDTQYF,TGTGCTAGCAGCTTAGACAGGACTAGCACAGATACGCAGTATTTT
TRBJ2-5,TRBV28,few,-,CASRGDPGETQYF,TGTGCCAGCAGGGGAGATCCGGGGGAGACCCAGTACTTC
TRBJ2-7,TRBV13,-,TRBD2,CASSVRLAIYEQYF,TGTGCCAGCAGCGTAAGACTAGCGATCTACGAGCAGTACTTC
TRBJ2-7,TRBV29-1,-,-,CSVGSGTLSYEQYF,TGCAGCGTCGGCTCAGGGACCCTAAGCTACGAGCAGTACTTC
TRBJ2-7,TRBV2,-,TRBD2,CASTNGAGTRGYEQYF,TGTGCCAGCACGAATGGGGCCGGGACTAGGGGCTACGAGCAGTACTTC
TRBJ1-4,TRBV19,-,-,CASTNWASEKLFF,TGTGCCAGTACTAATTGGGCCTCCGAAAAACTGTTTTTT
TRBJ2-7,TRBV27,few,-,CASSFSLSIYEQYF,TGTGCCAGCAGTTTTTCGCTGTCAATCTACGAGCAGTACTTC
TRBJ1-4,TRBV25-1,-,TRBD1,CASSGGHPGQGRQKLFF,TGTGCCAGCAGTGGGGGCCACCCGGGACAGGGGAGGCAAAAACTGTTTTTT
TRBJ2-7,TRBV2,-,TRBD2,CASSERGPSGRRTAYEQYF,TGTGCCAGCAGTGAAAGAGGACCTAGCGGGAGGCGAACCGCCTACGAGCAGTACTTC